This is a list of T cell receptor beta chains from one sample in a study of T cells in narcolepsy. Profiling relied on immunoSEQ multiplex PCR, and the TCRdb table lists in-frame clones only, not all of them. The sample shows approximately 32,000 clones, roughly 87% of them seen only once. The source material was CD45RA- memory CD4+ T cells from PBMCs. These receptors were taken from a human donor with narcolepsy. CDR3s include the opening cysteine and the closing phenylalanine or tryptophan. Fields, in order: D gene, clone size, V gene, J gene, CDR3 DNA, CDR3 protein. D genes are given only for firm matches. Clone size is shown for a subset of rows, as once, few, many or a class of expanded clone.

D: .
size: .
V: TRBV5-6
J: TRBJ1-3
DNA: TGTGCCAGCCGGGAGTGGCAGGTCAAGGGAAACACCATATATTTT
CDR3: CASREWQVKGNTIYF

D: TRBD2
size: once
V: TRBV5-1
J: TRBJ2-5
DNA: TGCGCCAGCAGCTACCTGTCTAGCGGGGGCCAAGAGACCCAGTACTTC
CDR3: CASSYLSSGGQETQYF

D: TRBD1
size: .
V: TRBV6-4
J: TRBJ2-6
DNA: TGTGCCAGCAGTCCCGGGACAGGGGTGTCCTCTGGGGCCAACGTCCTGACTTTC
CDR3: CASSPGTGVSSGANVLTF

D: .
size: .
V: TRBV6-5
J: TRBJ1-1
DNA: TGTGCCAGCAAGAGGAGTATGAACACTGAAGCTTTCTTT
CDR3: CASKRSMNTEAFF

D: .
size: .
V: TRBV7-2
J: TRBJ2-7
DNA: TGTGCCAGCAGCAATTCAGGTATATCCTACGAGCAGTACTTC
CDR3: CASSNSGISYEQYF

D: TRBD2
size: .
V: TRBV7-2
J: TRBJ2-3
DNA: TGTGCCAGCAGCTTAGGGTTGACTAGCGGGTTTAGCACAGATACGCAGTATTTT
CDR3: CASSLGLTSGFSTDTQYF

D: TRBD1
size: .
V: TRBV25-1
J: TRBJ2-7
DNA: TGTGCCAGCAGTGGGCTCGGGACAGGGGACTACGAGCAGTACTTC
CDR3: CASSGLGTGDYEQYF

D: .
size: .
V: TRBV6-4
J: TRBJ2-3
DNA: TGTGCCAGCAGCGGCCCAGGGGATTCTAGCACAGATACGCAGTATTTT
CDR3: CASSGPGDSSTDTQYF

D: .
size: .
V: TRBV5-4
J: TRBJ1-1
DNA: TGTGCCAGCAGCTTGGGAGATATCACTGAAGCTTTCTTT
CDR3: CASSLGDITEAFF

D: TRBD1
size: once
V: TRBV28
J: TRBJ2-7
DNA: TGTGCCAGCAGCCTCACAGGGGGGAAGTACGAGCAGTACTTC
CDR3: CASSLTGGKYEQYF

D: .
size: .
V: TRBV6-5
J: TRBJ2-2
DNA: TGTGCCAGCACACGCAGCACCGGGGAGCTGTTTTTT
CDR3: CASTRSTGELFF

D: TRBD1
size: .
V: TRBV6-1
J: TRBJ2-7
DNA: TGTGCCGCAGCCGGGACAGGGGGCTACGAGCAGTACTTC
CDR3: CAAAGTGGYEQYF

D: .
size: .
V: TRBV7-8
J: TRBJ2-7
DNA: TGTGCCAGCAGCCGGCGGGAAGGCAACCACGAGCAGTACTTC
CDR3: CASSRREGNHEQYF

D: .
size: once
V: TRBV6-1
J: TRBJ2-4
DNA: TGTGCCAGCAGTACCCGAAGCCTGGCCAAAAACATTCAGTACTTC
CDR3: CASSTRSLAKNIQYF

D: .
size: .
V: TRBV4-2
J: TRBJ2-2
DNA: TGTGCCAGCAGCCGCGGGACAACCACCGGGGAGCTGTTTTTT
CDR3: CASSRGTTTGELFF

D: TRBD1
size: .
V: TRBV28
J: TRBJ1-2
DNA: TGTGCCAGCAGATTTGGGACAGGGGGCGCATCCTATGGCTACACCTTC
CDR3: CASRFGTGGASYGYTF

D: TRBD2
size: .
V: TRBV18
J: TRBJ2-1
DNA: TGTGCCAGCTCACCACCTGGGGCGGGAGGCTCCTACAATGAGCAGTTCTTC
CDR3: CASSPPGAGGSYNEQFF

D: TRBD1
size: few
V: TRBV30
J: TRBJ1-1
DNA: TGTGCCTGGGGGATAAAACAGGGGATAGGCACTGAAGCTTTCTTT
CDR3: CAWGIKQGIGTEAFF

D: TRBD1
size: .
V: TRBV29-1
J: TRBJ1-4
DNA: TGCAGCGTTGAAGTCCCCCGGACAGGCGGAAAACTGTTTTTT
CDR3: CSVEVPRTGGKLFF

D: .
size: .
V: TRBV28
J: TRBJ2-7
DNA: TGTGCCAGCAGTTTAAGTGAGGTGCTCCTCTACGAGCAGTACTTC
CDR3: CASSLSEVLLYEQYF

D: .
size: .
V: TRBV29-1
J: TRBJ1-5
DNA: TGCAGCCTTGGGGGGGGCAATCAGCCCCAGCATTTT
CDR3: CSLGGGNQPQHF

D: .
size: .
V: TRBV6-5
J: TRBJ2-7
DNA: TGTGCCAGCAGTTACCAACGATCCTACGAGCAGTACTTC
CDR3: CASSYQRSYEQYF

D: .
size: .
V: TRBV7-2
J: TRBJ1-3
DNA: TGTGCCAGCAGCATTAAGGGTGCTGGAAACACCATATATTTT
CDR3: CASSIKGAGNTIYF

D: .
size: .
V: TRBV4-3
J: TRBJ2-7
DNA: TGCGCCAGCAGCCAAGACGGGCCAGGTAAAACCTACGAGCAGTACTTC
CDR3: CASSQDGPGKTYEQYF

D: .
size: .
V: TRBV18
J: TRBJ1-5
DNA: TGTGCCAGCTCATCCCTCCGGGGTTTTAATCAGCCCCAGCATTTT
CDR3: CASSSLRGFNQPQHF

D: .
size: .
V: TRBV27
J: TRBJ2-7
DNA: TGTGCCAGCAGTTTATCCCCTTTAACCTACGAGCAGTACTTC
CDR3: CASSLSPLTYEQYF

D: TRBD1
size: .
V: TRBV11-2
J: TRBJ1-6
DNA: TGTGCCAGCAGCTTAGTAGCAGGGGGCTTAAATTCACCCCTCCACTTT
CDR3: CASSLVAGGLNSPLHF

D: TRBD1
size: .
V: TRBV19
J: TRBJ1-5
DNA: TGTGCCAGTAGCTACGACAGGGGTCAGCCCCAGCATTTT
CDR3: CASSYDRGQPQHF

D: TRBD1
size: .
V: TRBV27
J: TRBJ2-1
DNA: TGTGCCAGCAGTTCCTCGGGGACAGGGATAAATGAGCAGTTCTTC
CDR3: CASSSSGTGINEQFF

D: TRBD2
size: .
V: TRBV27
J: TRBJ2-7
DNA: TGTGCCAGCAGTTTCGTAGCGGGAGGTACGGGCGAGCAGTACTTC
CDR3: CASSFVAGGTGEQYF

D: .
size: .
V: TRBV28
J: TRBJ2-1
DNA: TGTGCCAGCAGTTTTGAGCCAACGTTGGTCGATGAGCAGTTCTTC
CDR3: CASSFEPTLVDEQFF

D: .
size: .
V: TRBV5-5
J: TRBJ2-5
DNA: TGTGCCAGCAGCCTACAGGGTCGACAAGAGACCCAGTACTTC
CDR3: CASSLQGRQETQYF

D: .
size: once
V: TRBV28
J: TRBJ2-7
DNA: TGTGCCAGCAGGGTAGGGGGCGAGCAGTACTTC
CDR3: CASRVGGEQYF

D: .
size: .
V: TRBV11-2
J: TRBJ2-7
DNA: TGTGCCAGCAGCCTAGAGGGGAGGCCCTCCTACGAGCAGTACTTC
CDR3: CASSLEGRPSYEQYF

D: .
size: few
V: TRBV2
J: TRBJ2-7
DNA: TGTGCCAGCAAGTGGGGCGAGCAGTACTTC
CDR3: CASKWGEQYF

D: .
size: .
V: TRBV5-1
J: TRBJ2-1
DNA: TGCGCCAGCAGCTGGGCAGAATTGAATGAGCAGTTCTTC
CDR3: CASSWAELNEQFF

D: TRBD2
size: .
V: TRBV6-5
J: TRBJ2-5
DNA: TGTGCCAGCAGTAGCTACACTAGCGGGAGGGAGACCCAGTACTTC
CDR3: CASSSYTSGRETQYF

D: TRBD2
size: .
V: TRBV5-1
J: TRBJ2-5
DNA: TGCGCCAGCAGCAGCGGACTAGCGGTAAATGGGGAGACCCAGTACTTC
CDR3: CASSSGLAVNGETQYF

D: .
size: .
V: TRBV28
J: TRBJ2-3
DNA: TGTGCCAGCAGTTTAGGTGGATCGTTAGGTGATACGCAGTATTTT
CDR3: CASSLGGSLGDTQYF

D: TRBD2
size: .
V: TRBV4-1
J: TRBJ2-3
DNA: TGCGCCAGCAGCCAAGGTTGGGGGGGGAAAGATACGCAGTATTTT
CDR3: CASSQGWGGKDTQYF

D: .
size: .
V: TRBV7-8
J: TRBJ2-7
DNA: TGTGCCAGCAGCTTAGCGGGGAGCTCCTACGAGCAGTACTTC
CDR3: CASSLAGSSYEQYF

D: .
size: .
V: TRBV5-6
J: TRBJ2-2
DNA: TGTGCCAGCAGCCCAAAGGGGCAAAACACCGGGGAGCTGTTTTTT
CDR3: CASSPKGQNTGELFF

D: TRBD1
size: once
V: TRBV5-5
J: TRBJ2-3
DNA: TGTGCCAGCAGCTTGGGTGGGACAGGGGTATCAGATACGCAGTATTTT
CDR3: CASSLGGTGVSDTQYF

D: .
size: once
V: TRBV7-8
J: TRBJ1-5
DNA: TGTGCCAGCAGCAGCCTAGGGGGGGGCAATCAGCCCCAGCATTTT
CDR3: CASSSLGGGNQPQHF

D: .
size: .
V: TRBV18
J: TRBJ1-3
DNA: TGTGCCAGCTCACCGGCAGGGCGAATGCTCTCTGGAAACACCATATATTTT
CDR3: CASSPAGRMLSGNTIYF